The rows below give T cell receptor beta chains drawn from one sample of a study of a mutant IDH1 vaccine in newly diagnosed glioma. Method: immunoSEQ multiplex PCR; TCRdb's copy keeps in-frame clones and lacks some. Here the sample spans around 26,000 clones, around 93% being singletons. The sample was PBMCs, taken from a glioma patient treated with radiotherapy, temozolomide or both. Source of these receptors: a man aged 35 to 55 with glioma. CDR3s include the opening cysteine and the closing phenylalanine or tryptophan. D genes are given only for firm matches. Not every row has a clone size; where given, it reads once, few, many or a size class.

V gene	J gene	D gene	clone size	CDR3 DNA	CDR3 protein
TRBV27	TRBJ2-7	TRBD2	.	TGTGCCAGCAGTTTATCCCCCGAAACCCTAGCGGGAGGGCCGTCCTACGAGCAGTACTTC	CASSLSPETLAGGPSYEQYF
TRBV28	TRBJ2-7	TRBD2	.	TGTGCCAGTGCCTCTAGCGGGAGGGCCTTCGGGCAGTACTTC	CASASSGRAFGQYF
TRBV5-1	TRBJ1-2	.	.	TGCGCCAGCAGCCCTGACAGCTCTAACTATGGCTACACCTTC	CASSPDSSNYGYTF
TRBV1	TRBJ2-7	.	.	TGCACCAGCAGCCATAATGTGGGAGTGGAATCCTACGAGCAGTACTTC	CTSSHNVGVESYEQYF
TRBV6-1	TRBJ2-2	.	.	TGTGCCAGCAGGGCCGGGACGGCTGGGACCGGGGAGCTGTTTTTT	CASRAGTAGTGELFF
TRBV4-1	TRBJ1-6	.	.	TGCGCCAGCAGCCAAGATTGGGGCTTGAATTCACCCCTCCACTTT	CASSQDWGLNSPLHF
TRBV2	TRBJ2-3	TRBD2	.	TGTGCCAGCGAGCGGGGGATAAACACAGATACGCAGTATTTT	CASERGINTDTQYF
TRBV9	TRBJ2-1	TRBD2	.	TGTGCCAGCAGCGTAGTATCGGGACTAGCCCACAATGAGCAGTTCTTC	CASSVVSGLAHNEQFF
TRBV5-4	TRBJ2-1	TRBD2	.	TGTGCCAGCAGCTTGGAGGGTCTAGCGGACAACGAGCAGTTCTTC	CASSLEGLADNEQFF
TRBV7-9	TRBJ1-2	.	once	TGTGCCAGCAACTGGGAGGCGGGTGGCTACACCTTC	CASNWEAGGYTF
TRBV7-3	TRBJ1-2	.	.	TGTGCCAGCAGCTTACAGGCAGGGCTGGATGGCTACACCTTC	CASSLQAGLDGYTF
TRBV15	TRBJ1-5	.	.	TGTGCCACCAGCAGAGCCGGGCCAACCGGTCCGCCCCAGCATTTT	CATSRAGPTGPPQHF
TRBV5-1	TRBJ2-3	TRBD2	.	TGCGCCAGCAGCTTGGTTTCTAGCGGGAGTGGGGCAGATACGCAGTATTTT	CASSLVSSGSGADTQYF
TRBV5-1	TRBJ1-1	.	.	TGCGCCAGCAGCCCGGGAGGAGAAGCAATAGCTTTCTTT	CASSPGGEAIAFF
TRBV27	TRBJ1-1	.	.	TGTGCCAGCAGTTTAGGGGGGAACACTGAAGCTTTCTTT	CASSLGGNTEAFF
TRBV2	TRBJ2-7	.	.	TGTGCCAGCCTGCGTGTGGCGGTAGGCTACGAGCAGTACTTC	CASLRVAVGYEQYF
TRBV27	TRBJ2-1	.	.	TGTGCCAGCAGCGGGACCCCCGATTCTTTTGTCTACAATGAGCAGTTCTTC	CASSGTPDSFVYNEQFF
TRBV21-1	TRBJ1-1	.	few	TGTGCCAGCAGCAACCAAGACAGGGGCACTGAAGCTTTCTTT	CASSNQDRGTEAFF